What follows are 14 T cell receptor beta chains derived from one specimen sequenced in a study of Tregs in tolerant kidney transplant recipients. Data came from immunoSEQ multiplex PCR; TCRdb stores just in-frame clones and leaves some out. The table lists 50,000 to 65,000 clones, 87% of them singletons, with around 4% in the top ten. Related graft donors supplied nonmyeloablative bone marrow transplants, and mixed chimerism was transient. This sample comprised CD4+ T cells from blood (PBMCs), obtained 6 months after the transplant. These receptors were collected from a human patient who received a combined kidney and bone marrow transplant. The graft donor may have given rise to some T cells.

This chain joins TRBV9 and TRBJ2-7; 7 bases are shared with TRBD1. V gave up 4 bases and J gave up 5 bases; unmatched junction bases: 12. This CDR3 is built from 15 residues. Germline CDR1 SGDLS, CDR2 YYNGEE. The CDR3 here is CASSPTSRDSHEQYF. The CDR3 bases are TGTGCCAGCAGCCCTACCAGCCGGGACAGCCACGAGCAGTACTTC.

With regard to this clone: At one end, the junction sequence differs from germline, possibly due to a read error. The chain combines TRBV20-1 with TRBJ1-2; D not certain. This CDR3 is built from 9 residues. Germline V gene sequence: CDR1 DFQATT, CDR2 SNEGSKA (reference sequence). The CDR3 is CSASGGRSF. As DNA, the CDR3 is TGCAGTGCTTCTGGCGGGAGGTCCTTC.

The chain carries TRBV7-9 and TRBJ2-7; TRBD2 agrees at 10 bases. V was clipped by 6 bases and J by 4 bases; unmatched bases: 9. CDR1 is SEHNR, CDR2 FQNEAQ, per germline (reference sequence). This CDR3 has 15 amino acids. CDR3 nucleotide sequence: TGTGCCAGCAGTCGAGCGCTAGCGGGGGCTTACGAGCAGTACTTC. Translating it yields CASSRALAGAYEQYF.

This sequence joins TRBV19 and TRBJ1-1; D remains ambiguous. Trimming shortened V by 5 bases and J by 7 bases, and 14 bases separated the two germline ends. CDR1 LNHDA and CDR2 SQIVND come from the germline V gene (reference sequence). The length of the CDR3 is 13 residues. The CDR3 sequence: CASSQPLSSEAFF. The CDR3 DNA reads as TGTGCCAGTAGTCAACCGCTTAGTAGTGAAGCTTTCTTT.

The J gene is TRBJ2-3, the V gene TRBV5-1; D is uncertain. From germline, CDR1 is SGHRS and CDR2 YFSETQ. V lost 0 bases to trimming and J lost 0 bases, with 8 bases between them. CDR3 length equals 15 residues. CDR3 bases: TGCGCCAGCAGCTTGGGGAGTCCTAGCACAGATACGCAGTATTTT. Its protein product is CASSLGSPSTDTQYF.

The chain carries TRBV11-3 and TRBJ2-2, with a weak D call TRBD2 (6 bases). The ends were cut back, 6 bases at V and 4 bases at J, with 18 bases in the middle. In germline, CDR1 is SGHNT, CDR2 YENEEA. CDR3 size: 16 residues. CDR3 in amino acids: CASSDMAGRGTGELFF. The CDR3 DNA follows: TGTGCCAGCAGTGATATGGCGGGAAGGGGCACCGGGGAGCTGTTTTTT.

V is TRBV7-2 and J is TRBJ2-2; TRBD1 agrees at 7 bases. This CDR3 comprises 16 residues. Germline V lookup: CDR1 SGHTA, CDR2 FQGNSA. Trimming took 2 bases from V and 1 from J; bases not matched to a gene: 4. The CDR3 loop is CASSLFRDRNTGELFF. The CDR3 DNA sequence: TGTGCCAGCAGCTTATTCAGGGACAGGAACACCGGGGAGCTGTTTTTT.

CDR3 in amino acids: CASSFRVGGLGYTF. The CDR3 coding sequence is TGTGCCAGCAGTTTCCGGGTGGGGGGGCTTGGCTACACCTTC. This chain links TRBV27 with TRBJ1-2, with a possible D match to TRBD1 (6 bases). V was cut by 3 bases and J by 7 bases, with 15 bases left in between. Germline V CDR1 and CDR2: MNHEY, SMNVEV (reference sequence). There are 14 residues in the CDR3.

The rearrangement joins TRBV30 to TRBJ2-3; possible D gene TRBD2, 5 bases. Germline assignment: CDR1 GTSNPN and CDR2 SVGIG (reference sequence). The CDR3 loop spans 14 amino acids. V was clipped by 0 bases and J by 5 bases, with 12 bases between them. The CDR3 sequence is CAWSVLGILDTQYF. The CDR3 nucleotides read TGTGCCTGGAGTGTACTAGGGATATTAGATACGCAGTATTTT.

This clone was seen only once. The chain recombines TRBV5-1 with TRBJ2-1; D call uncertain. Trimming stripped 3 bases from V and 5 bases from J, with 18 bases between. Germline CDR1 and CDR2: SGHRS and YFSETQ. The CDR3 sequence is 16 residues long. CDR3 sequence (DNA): TGCGCCAGCAGCTCCGACCGGGTCCAAGACCACAATGAGCAGTTCTTC. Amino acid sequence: CASSSDRVQDHNEQFF. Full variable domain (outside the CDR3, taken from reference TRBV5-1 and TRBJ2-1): KAGVTQTPRYLIKTRGQQVTLSCSPISGHRSVSWYQQTPGQGLQFLFEYFSETQRNKGNFPGRFSGRQFSNSRSEMNVSTLELGDSALYLCASSSDRVQDHNEQFFGPGTRLTVL.

The CDR3 sequence: CASSLEVTGGNQPQHF. CDR3 nucleotide sequence: TGTGCCAGCAGCTTAGAGGTTACGGGGGGCAATCAGCCCCAGCATTTT. This chain joins TRBV7-9 and TRBJ1-5; the D gene is possibly TRBD1 (5 bases). CDR1 is SEHNR and CDR2 is FQNEAQ in the germline V gene (reference sequence). There are 16 residues in the CDR3. The V and J ends lost 1 base and 2 bases respectively, with 12 bases between them.

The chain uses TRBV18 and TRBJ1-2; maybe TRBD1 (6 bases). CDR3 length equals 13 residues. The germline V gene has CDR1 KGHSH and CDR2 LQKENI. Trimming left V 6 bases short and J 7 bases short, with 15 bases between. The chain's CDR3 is CASSITGFLGYTF. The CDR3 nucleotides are TGTGCCAGCTCGATTACAGGGTTTCTTGGCTACACCTTC. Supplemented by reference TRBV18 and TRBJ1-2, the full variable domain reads NAGVMQNPRHLVRRRGQEARLRCSPMKGHSHVYWYRQLPEEGLKFMVYLQKENIIDESGMPKERFSAEFPKEGPSILRIQQVVRGDSAAYFCASSITGFLGYTFGSGTRLTVV.

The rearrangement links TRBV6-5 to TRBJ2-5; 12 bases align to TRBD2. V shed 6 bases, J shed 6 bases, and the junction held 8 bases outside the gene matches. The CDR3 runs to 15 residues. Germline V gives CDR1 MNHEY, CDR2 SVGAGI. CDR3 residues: CASRPTSGGTKTQYF. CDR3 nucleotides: TGTGCCAGCAGGCCGACTAGCGGGGGAACAAAGACCCAGTACTTC.

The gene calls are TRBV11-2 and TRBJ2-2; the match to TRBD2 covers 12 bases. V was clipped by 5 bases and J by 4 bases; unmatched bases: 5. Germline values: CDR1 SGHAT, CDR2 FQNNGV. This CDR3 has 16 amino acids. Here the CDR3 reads CASSARLAGATGELFF. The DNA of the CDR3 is TGTGCCAGCAGCGCCCGACTAGCGGGAGCCACCGGGGAGCTGTTTTTT. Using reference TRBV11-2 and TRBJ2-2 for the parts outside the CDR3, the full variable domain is EAGVAQSPRYKIIEKRQSVAFWCNPISGHATLYWYQQILGQGPKLLIQFQNNGVVDDSQLPKDRFSAERLKGVDSTLKIQPAKLEDSAVYLCASSARLAGATGELFFGEGSRLTVL.